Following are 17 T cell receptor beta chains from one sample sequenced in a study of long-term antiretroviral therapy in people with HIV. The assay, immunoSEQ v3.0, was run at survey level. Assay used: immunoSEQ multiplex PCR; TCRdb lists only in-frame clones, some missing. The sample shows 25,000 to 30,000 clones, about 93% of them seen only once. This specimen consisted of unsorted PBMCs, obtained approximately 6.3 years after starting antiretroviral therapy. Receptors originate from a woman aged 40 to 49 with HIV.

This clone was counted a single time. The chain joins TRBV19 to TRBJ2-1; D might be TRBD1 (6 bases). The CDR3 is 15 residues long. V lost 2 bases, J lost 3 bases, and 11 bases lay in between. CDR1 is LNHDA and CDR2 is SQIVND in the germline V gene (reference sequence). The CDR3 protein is CASSIQGQYYNEQFF. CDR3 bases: TGTGCCAGTAGTATACAGGGGCAATACTACAATGAGCAGTTCTTC.

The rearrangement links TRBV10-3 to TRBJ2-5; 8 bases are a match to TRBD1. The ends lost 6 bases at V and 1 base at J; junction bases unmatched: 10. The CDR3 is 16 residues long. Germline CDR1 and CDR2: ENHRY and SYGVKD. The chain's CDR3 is CAISDKGDRIQETQYF. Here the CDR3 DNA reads TGTGCCATCAGCGATAAAGGGGACAGGATCCAAGAGACCCAGTACTTC.

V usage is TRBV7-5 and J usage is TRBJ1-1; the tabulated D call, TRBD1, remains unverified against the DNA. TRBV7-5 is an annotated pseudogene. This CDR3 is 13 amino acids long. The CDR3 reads CARLQKSNTEAFF. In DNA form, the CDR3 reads TGTGCCAGACTTCAGAAATCGAACACTGAAGCTTTCTTT.

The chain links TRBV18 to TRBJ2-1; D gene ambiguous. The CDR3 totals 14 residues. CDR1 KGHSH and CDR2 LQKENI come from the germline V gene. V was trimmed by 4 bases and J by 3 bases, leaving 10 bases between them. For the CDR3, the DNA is TGTGCCAGCTCACTCCCGAACTACTACAATGAGCAGTTCTTC. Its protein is CASSLPNYYNEQFF.

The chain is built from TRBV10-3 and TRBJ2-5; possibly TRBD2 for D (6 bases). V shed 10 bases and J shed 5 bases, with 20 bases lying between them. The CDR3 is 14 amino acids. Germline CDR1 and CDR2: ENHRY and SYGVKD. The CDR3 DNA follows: TGTGCCACCCGGAAGGGCGGGGAGAGGGAGACCCAGTACTTC. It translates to CATRKGGERETQYF.

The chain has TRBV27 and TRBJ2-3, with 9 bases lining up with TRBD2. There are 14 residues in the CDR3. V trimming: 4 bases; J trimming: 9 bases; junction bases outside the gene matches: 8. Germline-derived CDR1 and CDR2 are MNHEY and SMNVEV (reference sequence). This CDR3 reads CASSSPSGTGTQYF. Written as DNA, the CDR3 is TGTGCCAGCAGTTCCCCTAGCGGGACGGGGACGCAGTATTTT.

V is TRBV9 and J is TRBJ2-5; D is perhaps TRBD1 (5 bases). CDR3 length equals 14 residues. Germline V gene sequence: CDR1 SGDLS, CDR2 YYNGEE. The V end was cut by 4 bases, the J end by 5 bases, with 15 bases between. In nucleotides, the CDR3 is TGTGCCAGCAGCCCCCAGGGTAATGGGGAGACCCAGTACTTC. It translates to CASSPQGNGETQYF.

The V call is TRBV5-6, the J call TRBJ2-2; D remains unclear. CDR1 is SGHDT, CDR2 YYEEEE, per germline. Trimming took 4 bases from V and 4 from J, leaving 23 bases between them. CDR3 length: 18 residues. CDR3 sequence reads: CASSPLGRSSPRTGELFF. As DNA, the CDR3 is TGTGCCAGCAGCCCCCTAGGACGGAGTTCCCCACGCACCGGGGAGCTGTTTTTT.

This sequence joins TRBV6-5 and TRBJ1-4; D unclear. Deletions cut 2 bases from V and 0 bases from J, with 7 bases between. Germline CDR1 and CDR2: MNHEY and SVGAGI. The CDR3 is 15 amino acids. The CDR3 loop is CASSYAFPTNEKLFF. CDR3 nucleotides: TGTGCCAGCAGTTACGCCTTTCCAACTAATGAAAAACTGTTTTTT.

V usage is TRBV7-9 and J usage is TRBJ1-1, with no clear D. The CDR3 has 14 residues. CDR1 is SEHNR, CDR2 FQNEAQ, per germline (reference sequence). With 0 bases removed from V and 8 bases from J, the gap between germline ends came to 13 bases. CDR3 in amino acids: CASSLADRVAEAFF. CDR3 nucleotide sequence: TGTGCCAGCAGCTTAGCCGATAGGGTGGCAGAAGCTTTCTTT.

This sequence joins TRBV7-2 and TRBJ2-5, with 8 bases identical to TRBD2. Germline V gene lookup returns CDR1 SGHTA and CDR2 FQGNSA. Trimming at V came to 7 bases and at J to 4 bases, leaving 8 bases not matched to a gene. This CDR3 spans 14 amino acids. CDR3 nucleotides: TGTGCCAGCACCAAGTCAGCGGGGGTAGAGACCCAGTACTTC. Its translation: CASTKSAGVETQYF.

The CDR3 spells CASSSGQLMNTEAFF. The CDR3 nucleotides read TGTGCCAGCAGCTCCGGACAGCTCATGAACACTGAAGCTTTCTTT. The chain recombines TRBV6-5 with TRBJ1-1; tentative D call: TRBD1 (6 bases). V shed 6 bases and J shed 0 bases, with 14 bases lying between them. Germline loops: CDR1 MNHEY, CDR2 SVGAGI. CDR3 size: 15 residues.

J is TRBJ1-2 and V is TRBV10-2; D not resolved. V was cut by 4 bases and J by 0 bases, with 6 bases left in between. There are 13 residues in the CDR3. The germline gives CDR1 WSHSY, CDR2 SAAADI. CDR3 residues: CASSGGSNYGYTF. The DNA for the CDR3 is TGCGCCAGCAGTGGGGGTTCTAACTATGGCTACACCTTC.

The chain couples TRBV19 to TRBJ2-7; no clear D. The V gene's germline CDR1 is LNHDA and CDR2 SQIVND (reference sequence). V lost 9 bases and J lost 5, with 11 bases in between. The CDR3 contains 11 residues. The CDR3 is CASGWSDEQYF. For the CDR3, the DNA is TGTGCCAGCGGGTGGTCGGACGAGCAGTACTTC. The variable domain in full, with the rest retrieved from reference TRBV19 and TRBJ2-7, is DGGITQSPKYLFRKEGQNVTLSCEQNLNHDAMYWYRQDPGQGLRLIYYSQIVNDFQKGDIAEGYSVSREKKESFPLTVTSAQKNPTAFYLCASGWSDEQYFGPGTRLTVT.

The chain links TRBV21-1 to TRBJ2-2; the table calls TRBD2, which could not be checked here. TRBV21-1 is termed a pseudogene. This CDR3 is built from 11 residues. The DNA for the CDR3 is TGTGCCACCTCTCCGGTGGGGGAGCTGTTTTTT. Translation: CATSPVGELFF.

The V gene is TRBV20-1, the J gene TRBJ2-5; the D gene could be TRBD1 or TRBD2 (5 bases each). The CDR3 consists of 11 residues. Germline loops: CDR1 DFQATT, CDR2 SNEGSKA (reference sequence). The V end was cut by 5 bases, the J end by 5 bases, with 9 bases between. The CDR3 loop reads CSAWWGETQYF. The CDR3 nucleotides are TGCAGTGCTTGGTGGGGGGAGACCCAGTACTTC.

The CDR3 is CASSLDGDAYNEQFF. CDR3 DNA: TGCGCCAGCAGCTTGGACGGAGATGCCTACAATGAGCAGTTCTTC. The genes are TRBV5-1 and TRBJ2-1; D is unresolved. The CDR3 is 15 amino acids. Trimming left V 0 bases short and J 2 bases short, with 9 bases between. CDR1 is SGHRS, CDR2 YFSETQ, per germline.